This TCR beta chain was obtained from a study of shared clonotypes between healthy human individuals. Study outcomes and limitations: Several donors showed sharing of approximately 5% of naive CD4 clonotypes.

Terminally differentiated effector memory CD45RA+ cells were excluded from the naive CD8 cells, which were CD45RO-negative and positively selected for CCR7. It was across several immunoSEQ plates that each subset's genomic DNA was evenly split. Produced via immunoSEQ multiplex PCR; TCRdb's table is partial and in-frame only. Among about 2.1 million clones listed, about 94% were seen once. V lost 3 bases and J 6 bases, leaving 5 bases between the germline ends. Germline V lookup: CDR1 MNHEY, CDR2 SMNVEV (reference sequence). CDR3 size: 12 residues. As concerns this clone: Its antigen is unidentified. The sample carries other DNA sequences with the same CDR3.

This receptor was identified in a man younger than 30 in good health. Some clones in this sample may be carry-over from other donors' samples. The sequenced material came from naive CD8+ T cells from PBMCs. The J gene is TRBJ2-2, the V gene TRBV27; D is uncertain. The CDR3 loop is CASSFPSGELFF. The CDR3 region has the DNA TGTGCCAGCAGTTTTCCCTCCGGGGAGCTGTTTTTT.